This T cell receptor (beta chain) appears in the sequencing data of a study of CD4+ T cells in melanoma. V lost 2 bases to trimming and J lost 0 bases, with 10 bases between them. CDR1 and CDR2 from the germline V gene are MNHNY and SVGAGI (reference sequence). CDR3 length equals 15 residues. The method was immunoSEQ multiplex PCR; TCRdb's version includes in-frame clones alone and lacks a portion of them. The sample yields 8,500 to 10,000 clones, roughly 80% seen once. The J gene is TRBJ1-1, the V gene TRBV6-6; D gene uncertain. The clonotype originates from a human donor with melanoma. Sequencing was done on a sample of cells from a culture (not recorded whether cultured in vitro). CDR3 DNA sequence: TGTGCCAGCAGTTACGGCAGTGGGATGAACACTGAAGCTTTCTTT. Amino acid sequence: CASSYGSGMNTEAFF.